This T cell receptor (beta chain) originates from a study of blood T cells in healthy people across ages. Total RNA extraction produced at least 5 micrograms (per sample) for the study. V lost 3 bases to trimming and J lost 7 bases, with 22 bases between them. The CDR3 is 16 amino acids. Germline CDR1 and CDR2: SEHNR and FQNEAQ (reference sequence). The use of a sample-barcoded 5' primer and a J-beta primer mix characterized a second PCR of roughly 6 to 11 cycles. TCRdb re-analysed the 5' RACE reads in MiXCR, keeping a single row per CDR3 protein. In the table there are more than 1.4 million distinct CDR3 sequences, 40% to 50% of which are singletons.

The TCR originated in a woman between 18 and 29 years old in good health. The chain is built from TRBV7-9 and TRBJ2-7, with D tentatively TRBD2 (6 bases). Input material: blood. This CDR3 reads CASSFRSGTAVREQYF. CDR3 sequence (DNA): TGTGCCAGCAGCTTTAGGTCCGGGACTGCAGTTAGAGAGCAGTACTTC.